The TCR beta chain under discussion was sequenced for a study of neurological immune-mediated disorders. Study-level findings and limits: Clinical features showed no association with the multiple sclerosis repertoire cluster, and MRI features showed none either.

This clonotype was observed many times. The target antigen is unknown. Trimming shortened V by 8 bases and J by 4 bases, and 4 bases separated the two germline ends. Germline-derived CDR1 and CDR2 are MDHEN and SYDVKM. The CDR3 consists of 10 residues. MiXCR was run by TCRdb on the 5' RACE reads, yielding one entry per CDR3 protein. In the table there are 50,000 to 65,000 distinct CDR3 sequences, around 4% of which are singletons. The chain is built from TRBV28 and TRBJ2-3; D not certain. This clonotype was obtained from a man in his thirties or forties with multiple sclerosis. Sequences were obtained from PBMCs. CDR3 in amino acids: CASLADTQYF. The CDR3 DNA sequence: TGTGCCAGCTTGGCAGATACGCAGTATTTT. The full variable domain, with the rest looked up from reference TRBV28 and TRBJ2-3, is DVKVTQSSRYLVKRTGEKVFLECVQDMDHENMFWYRQDPGLGLRLIYFSYDVKMKEKGDIPEGYSVSREKKERFSLILESASTNQTSMYLCASLADTQYFGPGTRLTVL.